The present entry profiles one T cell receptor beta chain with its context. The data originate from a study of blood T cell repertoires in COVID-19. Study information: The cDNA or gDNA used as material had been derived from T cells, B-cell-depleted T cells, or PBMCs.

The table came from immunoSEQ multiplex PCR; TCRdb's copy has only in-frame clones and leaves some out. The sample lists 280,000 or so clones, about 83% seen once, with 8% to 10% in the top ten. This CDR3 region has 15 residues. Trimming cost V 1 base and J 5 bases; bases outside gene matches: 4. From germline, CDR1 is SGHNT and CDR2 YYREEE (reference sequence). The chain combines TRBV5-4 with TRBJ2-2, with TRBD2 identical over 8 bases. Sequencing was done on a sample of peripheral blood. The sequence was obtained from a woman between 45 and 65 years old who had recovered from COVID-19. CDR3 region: CASSLWTGGTGELFF. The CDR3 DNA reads TGTGCCAGCAGCTTGTGGACGGGGGGGACCGGGGAGCTGTTTTTT.